Listed here are 27 T cell receptor beta chains from one sample, sequenced in a study of technical replicates of blood from a handful of donors. Only in-frame clones appear in the TCRdb table, and some are missing; sequencing was by immunoSEQ multiplex PCR. In the table there are 55,000 to 85,000 clones, about 97% of which are singletons. The sample consisted of T cells isolated from PBMCs. Every receptor here comes from a human donor in good health.

This chain joins TRBV15 and TRBJ2-7; perhaps TRBD2 as D (5 bases). Germline V gene sequence: CDR1 LNHNV, CDR2 YYDKDF (reference sequence). V was pared by 2 bases and J by 6 bases, with 8 bases between. This CDR3 comprises 12 residues. The CDR3 loop is CATSRIEGEQYF. The CDR3 DNA sequence: TGTGCCACCAGCAGAATTGAGGGCGAGCAGTACTTC.

This clone was recorded only once. The V and J genes are TRBV4-1 and TRBJ1-1; TRBD1 aligns across 8 bases. Per the germline V gene, CDR1 is MGHRA and CDR2 is YSYEKL. V shed 4 bases and J 2 bases; nucleotides not matched to a gene: 6. The CDR3 is made up of 15 amino acids. This chain's CDR3 is CASSRVGTGNTEAFF. The DNA of the CDR3 is TGCGCCAGCAGCCGAGTCGGGACAGGAAACACTGAAGCTTTCTTT.

The genes are TRBV19 and TRBJ2-5, with D perhaps TRBD1 (5 bases). V was pared by 5 bases and J by 6 bases, with 16 bases between. Germline V gene sequence: CDR1 LNHDA, CDR2 SQIVND (reference sequence). The CDR3 is 14 residues long. In nucleotides, the CDR3 is TGTGCCAGTAGTTCCAGGGAATTGGTAAAGACCCAGTACTTC. Translated, it gives CASSSRELVKTQYF.

The V call is TRBV28, the J call TRBJ2-6; 9 nucleotides line up with TRBD1. V lost 2 bases to trimming and J lost 1 base; unmatched junction nucleotides: 3. This CDR3 region has 17 residues. Germline V CDR1 and CDR2: MDHEN, SYDVKM. The CDR3 region has the DNA TGTGCCAGCAGTTTAGGGACAGGGAGGTCTGGGGCCAACGTCCTGACTTTC. Its protein product is CASSLGTGRSGANVLTF.

The J gene is TRBJ1-4, the V gene TRBV30; no clear D gene. The V gene's germline CDR1 is GTSNPN and CDR2 SVGIG (reference sequence). Trimming removed 0 bases from V and 7 bases from J, with 12 bases in between. The CDR3 is made up of 14 amino acids. For the CDR3, the DNA is TGTGCCTGGAGTGTAACTTTCGAGGGTGAAAAACTGTTTTTT. Translated, it gives CAWSVTFEGEKLFF.

The V call is TRBV5-1, the J call TRBJ2-7, with unresolved D. Germline V gives CDR1 SGHRS, CDR2 YFSETQ. There are 14 residues in the CDR3. V was shortened by 6 bases and J by 0 bases, with 13 bases between the two germline ends. CDR3 sequence reads: CASMSTYSSYEQYF. The CDR3 coding sequence is TGCGCCAGCATGTCAACTTACAGCTCCTACGAGCAGTACTTC. The full variable domain, its missing parts supplied by reference TRBV5-1 and TRBJ2-7, is KAGVTQTPRYLIKTRGQQVTLSCSPISGHRSVSWYQQTPGQGLQFLFEYFSETQRNKGNFPGRFSGRQFSNSRSEMNVSTLELGDSALYLCASMSTYSSYEQYFGPGTRLTVT.

The rearrangement joins TRBV13 to TRBJ2-3; 12 positions match TRBD2. CDR3 size: 15 residues. The V gene end was trimmed by 5 bases and the J gene end by 3 bases; junction bases not matched to a gene: 3. CDR1 and CDR2 from the germline V gene are PRHDT and FYEKMQ (reference sequence). The CDR3 nucleotides read TGTGCCAGCAGCCCTGGACTAGCGGGGACAGATACGCAGTATTTT. Translating it yields CASSPGLAGTDTQYF.

This clone was seen once. This sequence joins TRBV11-3 and TRBJ2-5; D unresolved. The V end was cut by 0 bases, the J end by 4 bases, with 3 bases between. The V gene's germline CDR1 is SGHNT and CDR2 YENEEA. The CDR3 loop spans 12 amino acids. In DNA, the CDR3 is TGTGCCAGCAGCTTAGACAGAGAGACCCAGTACTTC. Translating it yields CASSLDRETQYF.

J is TRBJ2-1 and V is TRBV9; 8 bases agree with TRBD2. This CDR3 has 15 amino acids. Trimming removed 5 bases from V and 7 bases from J; junction bases left unmatched: 11. CDR1 SGDLS and CDR2 YYNGEE come from the germline V gene. The chain's CDR3 is CASSLTSEPWNEQFF. The CDR3 DNA is TGTGCCAGCAGTTTGACTAGCGAGCCCTGGAATGAGCAGTTCTTC.

The chain carries TRBV16 and TRBJ2-7, with D perhaps matching TRBD1 (5 bases). The CDR3 contains 14 residues. Trimming took off 2 bases at V and 3 bases at J, with 11 bases between the two ends. Germline CDR1 is KGHSY and CDR2 is FQNENV. The CDR3 DNA sequence: TGTGCCAGCAGCCAAGGACAAATCAGCTACGAGCAGTACTTC. It codes for CASSQGQISYEQYF.

The table lists this clone with a count of one. V usage is TRBV5-6 and J usage is TRBJ2-1; the match to TRBD2 covers 10 bases. CDR1 SGHDT and CDR2 YYEEEE come from the germline V gene. The CDR3 runs 16 residues. The junction had 16 bases not matched to a gene; V was cut back by 4 bases and J by 12 bases. CDR3 bases: TGTGCCAGCAGCGAACTTCGGGCTAGCGGGAGCTTAGGGCAGTTCTTC. Residues: CASSELRASGSLGQFF.

In its sample, this clone was seen once. The genes are TRBV13 and TRBJ2-1, with 10 nucleotides matching TRBD2. J lost 7 bases, V lost 6 bases, and 0 bases had no gene match. CDR3 length: 12 residues. Looked up from germline, CDR1 is PRHDT and CDR2 is FYEKMQ (reference sequence). CDR3 loop: CASRTSGNEQFF. CDR3 nucleotide sequence: TGTGCCAGCAGGACTAGCGGGAATGAGCAGTTCTTC.

The chain links TRBV28 to TRBJ1-4; 9 bases agree with TRBD1. V shed 3 bases and J 8 bases; nucleotides not matched to a gene: 4. Germline-derived CDR1 and CDR2 are MDHEN and SYDVKM. This CDR3 spans 14 amino acids. The CDR3 loop reads CASSFGTGPEKLFF. In DNA form, the CDR3 reads TGTGCCAGCAGTTTCGGGACAGGGCCAGAAAAACTGTTTTTT.

V gene TRBV18 combines with J gene TRBJ1-1; 7 nucleotides line up with TRBD1. The CDR3 contains 12 residues. Germline lookup yields CDR1 KGHSH and CDR2 LQKENI. V gave up 6 bases and J gave up 5 bases; unmatched junction bases: 3. The CDR3 DNA sequence: TGTGCCAGCTCGCAGGGGGGAACTGAAGCTTTCTTT. This translates into CASSQGGTEAFF.

The chain has TRBV11-2 and TRBJ2-7; D ambiguous. Germline V gene sequence: CDR1 SGHAT, CDR2 FQNNGV. The CDR3 is 12 amino acids. V was pared by 5 bases and J by 7 bases, with 12 bases between. This CDR3 is CASSNTHEEQYF. In DNA, the CDR3 is TGTGCCAGCAGCAACACGCACGAAGAGCAGTACTTC.

The genes are TRBV4-1 and TRBJ2-7; 8 bases map to TRBD2. CDR1 and CDR2 from the germline V gene are MGHRA and YSYEKL. The CDR3 covers 14 residues. The trim removed 3 bases at V and 5 bases at J, leaving 6 bases unmatched. Here the CDR3 DNA reads TGCGCCAGCAGCCACTTATTTAGCGGGAACGAGCAGTACTTC. Protein: CASSHLFSGNEQYF.

V gene TRBV6-1 combines with J gene TRBJ2-7, with D possibly TRBD1 on 6 matching bases. The ends were cut back, 4 bases at V and 4 bases at J, with 11 bases in the middle. The CDR3 extends over 13 amino acids. The germline V gene encodes CDR1 MNHNS and CDR2 SASEGT. Here the CDR3 reads CASSVGRGYEQYF. The DNA for the CDR3 is TGTGCCAGCAGTGTTGGCAGGGGATACGAGCAGTACTTC.

This chain links TRBV7-9 with TRBJ1-1; D gene ambiguous. The V gene's germline CDR1 is SEHNR and CDR2 FQNEAQ (reference sequence). The CDR3 length is 15 residues. V was shortened by 4 bases and J by 3 bases, with 15 bases between the two germline ends. CDR3 loop: CASSSPMGGYTEAFF. In nucleotides, the CDR3 is TGTGCCAGCAGCTCTCCCATGGGAGGGTACACTGAAGCTTTCTTT.

The rearrangement links TRBV5-4 to TRBJ1-2; 7 nucleotides match TRBD1. V shed 4 bases, J shed 4 bases, and the junction held 13 bases outside the gene matches. The CDR3 has 16 residues. The germline V gene encodes CDR1 SGHNT and CDR2 YYREEE (reference sequence). CDR3 loop: CASSHHAEDRSYGYTF. As DNA, the CDR3 is TGTGCCAGCAGCCACCATGCCGAGGACAGGTCCTATGGCTACACCTTC.

The genes are TRBV7-8 and TRBJ2-3, with TRBD1 identical over 12 bases. CDR1 SGHVS and CDR2 FQNEAQ come from the germline V gene. The V and J ends lost 5 bases and 4 bases, in that order; junction bases with no gene match: 4. The CDR3 is 15 residues long. The CDR3 region has the DNA TGTGCCAGCAGCCGGGGACAGGGGGCCCCAGATACGCAGTATTTT. Its protein product is CASSRGQGAPDTQYF.

This sequence joins TRBV30 and TRBJ2-7; D may be TRBD2 (5 bases). V lost 5 bases to trimming and J lost 2 bases, with 7 bases between them. Germline assignment: CDR1 GTSNPN and CDR2 SVGIG (reference sequence). The CDR3 is 11 residues long. CDR3 nucleotides: TGTGCCTGGGCCGGGGCCTACGAGCAGTACTTC. It translates to CAWAGAYEQYF. Together with reference TRBV30 and TRBJ2-7, the CDR3 gives the full variable domain: SQTIHQWPATLVQPVGSPLSLECTVEGTSNPNLYWYRQAAGRGLQLLFYSVGIGQISSEVPQNLSASRPQDRQFILSSKKLLLSDSGFYLCAWAGAYEQYFGPGTRLTVT.

This rearrangement joins TRBV29-1 to TRBJ2-3; D is possibly TRBD2 (5 bases). The germline V and J ends were trimmed by 4 bases and 2 bases, with 7 bases remaining between them. The germline V gene has CDR1 SQVTM and CDR2 ANQGSEA. The CDR3 sequence is 12 residues long. The CDR3 sequence: CSVVRDTDTQYF. The CDR3 region has the DNA TGCAGCGTTGTTCGGGACACAGATACGCAGTATTTT.

This rearrangement joins TRBV9 to TRBJ2-1; D possibly corresponds to TRBD2 (6 bases). This CDR3 has 16 amino acids. V was pared by 0 bases and J by 4 bases, with 14 bases between. CDR1 is SGDLS, CDR2 YYNGEE, per germline. CDR3 in amino acids: CASSVEGTGGYNEQFF. The CDR3, as DNA: TGTGCCAGCAGCGTAGAAGGTACAGGAGGGTACAATGAGCAGTTCTTC. Full variable domain (rest looked up from reference TRBV9 and TRBJ2-1): DSGVTQTPKHLITATGQRVTLRCSPRSGDLSVYWYQQSLDQGLQFLIQYYNGEERAKGNILERFSAQQFPDLHSELNLSSLELGDSALYFCASSVEGTGGYNEQFFGPGTRLTVL.

The chain links TRBV19 to TRBJ2-7, with TRBD2 matching 11 bases. The CDR3 is 16 residues long. From germline, CDR1 is LNHDA and CDR2 SQIVND (reference sequence). With V trimmed by 0 bases and J by 4 bases, 5 bases remained unmatched. DNA of the CDR3: TGTGCCAGTAGTATAGAATTGGGACTAGCGGCTTACGAGCAGTACTTC. Translated, it gives CASSIELGLAAYEQYF.

The chain recombines TRBV6-1 with TRBJ2-3; 7 bases are a match to TRBD2. Germline V gene lookup returns CDR1 MNHNS and CDR2 SASEGT. The J segment lost 2 bases and the V segment lost 3 bases, leaving 8 bases of the junction unmatched. CDR3 size: 16 residues. This chain's CDR3 is CASSDGTIDNTDTQYF. The DNA of the CDR3 is TGTGCCAGCAGTGATGGGACTATTGACAACACAGATACGCAGTATTTT.

The rearrangement joins TRBV7-8 to TRBJ1-5, with TRBD1 matching 9 bases. CDR1 is SGHVS, CDR2 FQNEAQ, per germline. This CDR3 contains 14 residues. Losses at the gene ends were 5 bases for V and 5 bases for J; bases not matched to a gene: 4. The CDR3 DNA sequence: TGTGCCAGCAGCAAAGGACAGGGGTATCAGCCCCAGCATTTT. This sequence encodes CASSKGQGYQPQHF.

V and J are TRBV25-1 and TRBJ1-4; D is possibly TRBD1 (6 bases). The V and J ends lost 4 bases and 8 bases respectively, with 11 bases between them. The length of the CDR3 is 13 residues. In germline, CDR1 is MGHDK, CDR2 SYGVNS. The CDR3: CASSALRGEKLFF. CDR3 bases: TGTGCCAGCAGTGCTCTCAGGGGAGAAAAACTGTTTTTT.